A selection of T cell receptor beta chains follows, all from one sample in a study of T cell responses to AZD1222 COVID-19 vaccine. The assay was immunoSEQ multiplex PCR, and TCRdb's table has in-frame clones only and misses some. This table has 180,000 or so clones, 88% appearing once. Sequences were derived from peripheral blood, sampled 28 days after the second AZD1222 dose. These receptors came from an adult who received the AZD1222 COVID-19 vaccine. CDR3s include the opening cysteine and the closing phenylalanine or tryptophan. The order of the fields is V gene, D gene, clone size, J gene, CDR3 protein, CDR3 DNA. The D gene is left open where the match is weak. Clone sizes are given selectively: once, few, many, or a class where the clone is expanded.

TRBV4-3	NA	few	TRBJ2-2	CASSQDHPRVGELFF	TGCGCCAGCAGCCAAGACCACCCCAGGGTCGGGGAGCTGTTTTTT
TRBV18	NA	NA	TRBJ2-1	CASSPQTGRTANEQFF	TGTGCCAGCTCGCCCCAGACAGGGAGGACGGCAAATGAGCAGTTCTTC
TRBV11-2	TRBD2	NA	TRBJ2-1	CASRKTSSGPLSSEQFF	TGTGCCAGCAGAAAAACGTCTAGCGGGCCGCTATCCAGTGAGCAGTTCTTC
TRBV3-1/TRBV3-2	NA	NA	TRBJ1-5	CASSQDWRQPQHF	TGTGCCAGCAGCCAAGATTGGCGGCAGCCCCAGCATTTT
TRBV14	NA	NA	TRBJ2-2	CASSRFRDISTGELFF	TGTGCCAGCAGCCGATTCCGGGACATTTCCACCGGGGAGCTGTTTTTT
TRBV3-1/TRBV3-2	NA	few	TRBJ1-1	CASSQKTNTEAFF	TGTGCCAGCAGCCAAAAAACCAACACTGAAGCTTTCTTT
TRBV28	NA	NA	TRBJ1-1	CASSLGDTEAFF	TGTGCCAGCAGTTTAGGGGACACTGAAGCTTTCTTT
TRBV19	TRBD2	NA	TRBJ2-7	CASSPGLATYEQYF	TGTGCCAGTAGTCCCGGACTAGCGACCTACGAGCAGTACTTC
TRBV15	TRBD1	NA	TRBJ2-1	CATSRPGDRGRNEQFF	TGTGCCACCAGCAGACCGGGGGACAGGGGTCGGAATGAGCAGTTCTTC
TRBV6-6	NA	NA	TRBJ2-1	CASSLEKASSNEQFF	NA
TRBV28	TRBD1	NA	TRBJ2-5	CASANRGLKTQYF	TGTGCCAGCGCGAACAGGGGGCTAAAGACCCAGTACTTC
TRBV5-1	NA	NA	TRBJ2-3	CASSGVGSGTQYF	TGCGCCAGCAGCGGGGTTGGCTCGGGAACGCAGTATTTT
TRBV27	NA	NA	TRBJ2-7	CASSLGVYEQYF	TGTGCCAGCAGTTTAGGAGTTTACGAGCAGTACTTC
TRBV5-4	TRBD1	few	TRBJ2-7	CASSPLGQGEGEQYF	TGTGCCAGCAGCCCCCTCGGACAGGGGGAGGGCGAGCAGTACTTC
TRBV28	TRBD2	NA	TRBJ2-5	CASSPLPGLAPTRETQYF	TGTGCCAGCAGTCCTCTTCCTGGACTAGCGCCAACTAGAGAGACCCAGTACTTC
TRBV4-3	TRBD2	NA	TRBJ2-3	CASSQALREGEDTQYF	TGCGCCAGCAGCCAAGCCCTGAGGGAGGGTGAAGATACGCAGTATTTT
TRBV28	TRBD1	NA	TRBJ2-7	CASSRGTVGNEQYF	TGTGCCAGCAGCCGAGGGACAGTCGGCAACGAGCAGTACTTC
TRBV27	NA	NA	TRBJ2-7	CASSGLSSYEQYF	TGTGCCAGCAGTGGCCTGAGCTCCTACGAGCAGTACTTC
TRBV30	NA	NA	TRBJ1-5	CAWSLATGQPQHF	TGTGCCTGGAGTTTGGCAACCGGTCAGCCCCAGCATTTT
TRBV6-4	TRBD2	NA	TRBJ2-1	CASSRLAGGLNEQFF	TGTGCCAGCAGTAGACTAGCGGGAGGTCTCAATGAGCAGTTCTTC
TRBV3-1/TRBV3-2	NA	NA	TRBJ2-5	CASSQVNYGVTQYF	TGTGCCAGCAGCCAAGTCAACTACGGGGTGACCCAGTACTTC
TRBV2	NA	few	TRBJ1-1	CASSDEGFGEAFF	TGTGCCAGCAGTGACGAGGGGTTTGGTGAAGCTTTCTTT
TRBV18	NA	NA	TRBJ1-4	CASSQGEYEKLFF	TGTGCCAGCTCACAGGGGGAATATGAAAAACTGTTTTTT
TRBV9	NA	NA	TRBJ1-6	CASSVGWASYNSPLHF	TGTGCCAGCAGCGTAGGGTGGGCCTCCTATAATTCACCCCTCCACTTT
TRBV7-9	NA	NA	TRBJ1-2	CASSLEQNYGYTF	TGTGCCAGCAGCTTAGAACAGAACTATGGCTACACCTTC
TRBV18	NA	NA	TRBJ2-3	CASSLGPDTQYF	TGTGCCAGCTCACTAGGCCCAGATACGCAGTATTTT
TRBV2	TRBD1	NA	TRBJ2-7	CASRGTVFEQYF	TGTGCCAGCAGGGGGACAGTTTTCGAGCAGTACTTC
TRBV4-1	NA	NA	TRBJ2-5	CASSQEPDRETQYF	TGCGCCAGCAGCCAGGAACCGGATAGAGAGACCCAGTACTTC
TRBV27	TRBD1	NA	TRBJ1-1	CASSLWTGGNTEAFF	TGTGCCAGCAGTCTCTGGACAGGGGGGAACACTGAAGCTTTCTTT
TRBV7-3	TRBD2	NA	TRBJ2-2	CASSLSSGGELFF	TGTGCCAGCAGTCTCTCTAGCGGCGGGGAGCTGTTTTTT
TRBV28	TRBD2	few	TRBJ2-1	CASSLLDGTSGYNEQFF	TGTGCCAGCAGTTTACTTGACGGGACTAGCGGCTACAATGAGCAGTTCTTC
TRBV6-6	TRBD2	NA	TRBJ2-7	CASSRLAGGLKLYEQYF	TGTGCCAGCAGTCGACTAGCGGGAGGGCTTAAGCTCTACGAGCAGTACTTC
TRBV9	NA	NA	TRBJ1-5	CASSVAVGVGQPQHF	TGTGCCAGCAGCGTAGCGGTTGGGGTTGGACAGCCCCAGCATTTT
TRBV3-1/TRBV3-2	TRBD1	NA	TRBJ1-6	CASSQGQGGLPLHF	TGTGCCAGCAGCCAAGGCCAGGGGGGCCTACCCCTCCACTTT
TRBV7-2	NA	NA	TRBJ1-1	CASSLGLSQNTEAFF	TGTGCCAGCAGCTTAGGGCTTTCTCAGAACACTGAAGCTTTCTTT
TRBV6-2/TRBV6-3	TRBD2	NA	TRBJ2-1	CASSLLGSGSGDEQFF	TGTGCCAGCAGTCTTCTAGGTAGCGGGAGTGGAGATGAGCAGTTCTTC
TRBV11-2	TRBD1	NA	TRBJ1-1	CASRLGRGRGNTEAFF	TGTGCCAGCAGACTAGGAAGGGGGCGTGGGAACACTGAAGCTTTCTTT
TRBV21-1	NA	NA	TRBJ1-1	CASSKRRVAFF	TGTGCCAGCAGCAAAAGGCGGGTGGCTTTCTTT
TRBV3-1/TRBV3-2	TRBD2	once	TRBJ2-1	CASSLLAGGPGNEQFF	TGTGCCAGCAGCCTGTTAGCGGGAGGGCCCGGGAATGAGCAGTTCTTC
TRBV7-3	TRBD2	NA	TRBJ2-7	CASSLTGTSGPYEQYF	TGTGCCAGCAGCTTGACCGGGACTAGCGGACCTTACGAGCAGTACTTC
TRBV10-3	NA	NA	TRBJ2-4	CAIRSSLGGVGNIQYF	TGTGCCATCAGGAGTTCTCTAGGGGGTGTCGGAAACATTCAGTACTTC
TRBV7-9	TRBD2	NA	TRBJ2-3	CASSMNRGTSGTDTQYF	TGTGCCAGCAGCATGAACCGCGGGACTAGCGGCACAGATACGCAGTATTTT